A selection of T cell receptor beta chains follows, all from one sample in a study of cytomegalovirus exposure and HLA in healthy donors. Method: immunoSEQ multiplex PCR; TCRdb's copy keeps in-frame clones and lacks some. This table has about 190,000 clones, approximately 85% appearing once. The sequenced material came from PBMCs. All receptors come from a young woman in good health and CMV-seronegative. The CDR3 runs from the conserved cysteine through the conserved F or W. A D gene is named only where the DNA matches it firmly. Where a row states a size, it is once, few, many or the class of an expanded clone; other rows omit it.

-,TRBJ2-6,-,TRBV10-2,CASSESRLGAGANVLTF,TGCGCCAGCAGTGAGTCGAGACTAGGTGCTGGGGCCAACGTCCTGACTTTC
-,TRBJ2-1,TRBD2,TRBV7-2,CASSLVASGFSSSYNEQFF,TGTGCCAGCAGCCTAGTGGCTAGCGGGTTTTCGAGCTCCTACAATGAGCAGTTCTTC
-,TRBJ2-7,TRBD1,TRBV5-1,CASSLSGGVYEQYF,TGCGCCAGCAGCTTATCAGGGGGCGTCTACGAGCAGTACTTC
-,TRBJ1-3,-,TRBV10-3,CAISERQGTNFFGNTIYF,TGTGCCATCAGTGAGAGGCAGGGGACGAATTTTTTTGGAAACACCATATATTTT
-,TRBJ2-7,-,TRBV7-6,CASSLVPGRSSYEQYF,TGTGCCAGCAGCTTAGTCCCGGGTCGAAGCTCCTACGAGCAGTACTTC
-,TRBJ2-7,-,TRBV11-2,CASSFGTLDYEQYF,TGTGCCAGCAGCTTTGGGACATTAGACTACGAGCAGTACTTC
-,TRBJ1-1,TRBD1,TRBV11-2,CASSFQGARNTEAFF,TGTGCCAGCAGCTTCCAGGGGGCGCGGAACACTGAAGCTTTCTTT
-,TRBJ2-1,TRBD1,TRBV2,CASKGGLGQGDVEQFF,TGTGCCAGTAAGGGAGGACTGGGACAGGGGGACGTTGAGCAGTTCTTC
once,TRBJ2-3,TRBD2,TRBV13,CASSLGTSGGPSTDTQYF,TGTGCCAGCAGCCTGGGGACTAGCGGGGGCCCGAGCACAGATACGCAGTATTTT
few,TRBJ2-7,-,TRBV4-1,CASSQVQGTPYEQYF,TGCGCCAGCAGCCAAGTACAGGGCACTCCCTACGAGCAGTACTTC
-,TRBJ2-1,-,TRBV19,CASSIRDEQFF,TGTGCCAGTAGTATTCGGGATGAGCAGTTCTTC
-,TRBJ2-7,TRBD1,TRBV6-5,CASSYLQGSPSYEQYF,TGTGCCAGCAGTTACTTACAGGGGTCTCCCTCCTACGAGCAGTACTTC
-,TRBJ1-1,-,TRBV27,CASSLSLRARRNTEAFF,TGTGCCAGCAGTTTGAGTCTCCGAGCCCGGAGGAACACTGAAGCTTTCTTT
-,TRBJ2-2,-,TRBV5-1,CASSLADRDTGELFF,TGCGCCAGCAGCTTGGCGGACAGAGACACCGGGGAGCTGTTTTTT
-,TRBJ1-1,TRBD1,TRBV5-1,CASSLEGQGEAFF,TGCGCCAGCAGCTTGGAGGGACAGGGTGAAGCTTTCTTT
-,TRBJ2-3,TRBD1,TRBV9,CASSQGQSDTQYF,TGTGCCAGCAGCCAGGGACAGTCAGATACGCAGTATTTT
-,TRBJ2-2,TRBD1,TRBV18,CASSSGQGSLGTGELFF,TGTGCCAGCTCATCCGGACAGGGGTCCCTAGGCACCGGGGAGCTGTTTTTT
few,TRBJ2-7,-,TRBV11-2,CASSQYAVSGEQYF,TGTGCCAGCAGCCAATATGCGGTAAGCGGCGAGCAGTACTTC